This TCR beta chain was recorded in a study of technical replicates of blood from a few donors. The repertoire was sequenced with immunoSEQ multiplex PCR; TCRdb's copy has only in-frame clones and lacks some. The sample yields approximately 69,000 clones, roughly 88% seen once. V was clipped by 3 bases and J by 6 bases; unmatched bases: 6. The CDR3 covers 14 residues. The germline V gene encodes CDR1 SGHVS and CDR2 FQNEAQ. This chain links TRBV7-8 with TRBJ1-2, with 8 bases that match TRBD1. Sequencing was done on a sample of PBMCs. The clonotype originates from a human donor in good health. Some clones in this sample may be carry-over from other donors' samples. The CDR3 coding sequence is TGTGCCAGCAGCTTGGGACAGGCGCTCAATGGCTACACCTTC. Its protein is CASSLGQALNGYTF. Full variable domain (missing parts from reference TRBV7-8 and TRBJ1-2): GAGVSQSPRYKVAKRGQDVALRCDPISGHVSLFWYQQALGQGPEFLTYFQNEAQLDKSGLPSDRFFAERPEGSVSTLKIQRTQQEDSAVYLCASSLGQALNGYTFGSGTRLTVV.